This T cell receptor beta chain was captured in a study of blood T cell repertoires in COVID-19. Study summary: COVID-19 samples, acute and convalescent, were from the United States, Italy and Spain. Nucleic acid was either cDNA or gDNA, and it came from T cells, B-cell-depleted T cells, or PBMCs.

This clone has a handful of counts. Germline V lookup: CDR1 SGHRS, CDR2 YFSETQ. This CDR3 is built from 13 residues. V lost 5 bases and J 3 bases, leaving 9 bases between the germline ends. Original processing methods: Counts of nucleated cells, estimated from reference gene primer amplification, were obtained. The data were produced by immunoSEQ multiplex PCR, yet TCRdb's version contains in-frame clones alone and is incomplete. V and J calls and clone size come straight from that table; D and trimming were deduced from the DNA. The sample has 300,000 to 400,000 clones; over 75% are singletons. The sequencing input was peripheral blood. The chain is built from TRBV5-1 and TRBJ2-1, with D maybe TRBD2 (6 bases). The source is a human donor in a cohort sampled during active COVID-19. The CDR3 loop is CASSFGGYNEQFF. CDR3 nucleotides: TGCGCCAGCAGTTTCGGGGGCTACAATGAGCAGTTCTTC.